This note documents a single T cell receptor beta chain sequence. As yet, its antigen is unknown. This entry belongs to a study of cytomegalovirus exposure and HLA in healthy donors. Study-level findings and limits: A later look showed TCR association rates differing by HLA locus, highest for DRB1 and lowest for HLA-C. In a later analysis, several top co-occurrence clusters appeared linked to parvovirus B19, influenza, CMV and Epstein-Barr virus. HLA-A and HLA-B allele assignments for most subjects were reportedly predicted accurately using TCR beta sequences.

Primers included in the PCR were 60 Vbeta and 13 Jbeta primers. Only in-frame clones appear in the TCRdb table, and some are missing; sequencing was by immunoSEQ multiplex PCR. Found here are approximately 160,000 clones, 70% to 85% of them singletons; the top ten hold 1.5% to 2%. As for the donors, each was a healthy bone marrow donor. The sequence was obtained from a woman aged 25-40 years in good health and CMV-seronegative. The sequencing input was PBMCs.

This CDR3 reads CASSPESSGGPYNEQFF. The DNA of the CDR3 is TGTGCCAGCAGCCCAGAGTCCTCAGGGGGTCCCTACAATGAGCAGTTCTTC. The rearrangement joins TRBV7-3 to TRBJ2-1, with TRBD1 matching 7 bases. Trimming at V came to 5 bases and at J to 2 bases, leaving 12 bases not matched to a gene. The CDR3 consists of 17 residues. In germline, CDR1 is SGHTA, CDR2 FQGTGA.